This TCR beta chain originates from a study of OX40 agonist ivuxolimab in advanced cancers. Study results and limitations: Relatively little clonal expansion, among the lowest observed, appeared in partial responders at 0.1-3.0 mg/kg.

Germline V lookup: CDR1 SGHDT, CDR2 YYEEEE. This CDR3 contains 13 residues. For this clone: Its specificity is unknown. One end of the junction fails to match germline, which may point to a read error.

Libraries were prepared by immunoSEQ multiplex PCR; TCRdb keeps only in-frame clonotypes and omits some of them. The sample gives about 48,000 clones, roughly 81% of which show up once; 7.5% to 10% is in the top ten. The gene calls are TRBV5-6 and TRBJ1-5, with D hard to call. The specimen comprised CD4+ or CD8+ T cells sorted from blood, sampled in a trial of the OX40 agonist ivuxolimab. The sequence was collected from an adult with an advanced solid tumor such as melanoma, head and neck, liver or kidney cancer. In nucleotides, the CDR3 is TGTGCCAGCAGTTTGGTGAGCAATCAGCCCCAGCATTTT. Translating it yields CASSLVSNQPQHF.